This entry features one T cell receptor (beta chain) sequence. Its antigen has not been determined. No quality values exist for individual bases; no much larger clone is one base distant. The treatment or condition label corresponds to: in vitro stimulation with specific CMV peptide epitopes to enrich CMV-specific T cells. The data are from a study of T cell repertoires in cytomegalovirus infection (dated by TCRdb to the late 2010s). Describing the broader study: Peptide stimulations targeted recently identified HLA-C-restricted CMV epitopes, whose presentation resists viral immunomodulation, together with well-studied HLA-B-restricted epitopes. Because public TCR beta signatures pointed to carriage of CMV infection together with the matching HLA type, the HLA type of each donor mattered for the analysis. Here is what the overall study found, with its caveats: The ex vivo response was dominated by HLA-C-restricted CMV-specific TCR beta clonotypes, which also provided the single most frequent clonotype in two of eight donors. Carriers of CMV infection plus the relevant HLA type were discriminated by the cumulative frequency of public TCR beta family members in the study cohort and in an independent roughly 350-donor cohort.

The data were produced on an Illumina HiSeq 1500. The raw public reads went through TCRdb reprocessing: fastp at Q25, MiXCR clone calling, in-frame beta chains kept. Every CDR3 protein is listed once, alongside the most common genes and DNA of its rows. The sample contains about a million distinct CDR3 sequences, roughly 30% of them found a single time. The ten largest clonotypes hold 10% to 15% of the sample. Trimmed from V: 7 bases; trimmed from J: 5 bases; junction bases lacking a gene match: 3. The germline V gene yields SQVTM for CDR1 and ANQGSEA for CDR2. From its cysteine to its phenylalanine, the CDR3 spans 12 amino acids. The entry retains the CDR3 DNA only, 36 bases that are in frame from base 1.

The chain was built from TRBV29-1 and TRBJ2-1; the central 9 bases match TRBD1. Sequenced here: cultured CD8+ T cells from PBMCs, sampled from culture after CMV antigen stimulation. This sequence was found in a human donor in good health (CMV status not recorded). Some clones in this sample may be carry-over from other donors' samples. This receptor has the CDR3 CSAGTGNNEQFF. The nucleotide sequence reads as follows: TGCAGCGCTGGGACAGGGAACAATGAGCAGTTCTTC.